Listed below are T cell receptor beta chains from one sample, sequenced in a study of blood T cell repertoires in COVID-19. Repertoires were generated with immunoSEQ multiplex PCR, while TCRdb's copy carries only in-frame clones and drops some. Here the sample spans around 280,000 clones, around 87% being singletons. The sample taken for sequencing was peripheral blood. The receptors derive from a man in his 70s with acute or convalescent COVID-19. The CDR3 runs from the conserved cysteine through the conserved F or W. A D gene is named only where the DNA matches it firmly. For some rows the clone size is stated as once, few or many, or as a class when expanded; others skip it.

>TRBV6-2/TRBV6-3|TRBJ2-7|.|.
CASSPQGKLYEQYF
TGTGCCAGCAGCCCGCAGGGGAAACTCTACGAGCAGTACTTC
>TRBV27|TRBJ2-7|.|.
CASTPRYEQYF
TGTGCCAGCACCCCTCGCTACGAGCAGTACTTC
>TRBV2|TRBJ1-1|once|TRBD1
CASRDRGPEAFF
TGTGCCAGCAGGGACAGGGGGCCTGAAGCTTTCTTT
>TRBV7-2|TRBJ2-5|few|.
CASSPWVGLAETQYF
TGTGCCAGCAGCCCCTGGGTGGGGTTAGCGGAGACCCAGTACTTC
>TRBV4-3|TRBJ1-4|.|.
CASSQEGQANEKLFF
TGCGCCAGCAGCCAAGAGGGACAAGCTAATGAAAAACTGTTTTTT
>TRBV7-9|TRBJ2-3|.|.
CASSFDRSTDTQYF
TGTGCCAGCAGCTTCGACAGATCCACAGATACGCAGTATTTT
>TRBV2|TRBJ2-1|.|TRBD2
CASRGTSGRMSYNEQFF
TGTGCCAGCAGGGGGACTAGCGGGAGAATGTCCTACAATGAGCAGTTCTTC
>TRBV6-5|TRBJ1-2|once|TRBD1
CASVETGGAYGYTF
TGTGCCAGCGTGGAGACAGGGGGCGCGTATGGCTACACCTTC
>TRBV4-3|TRBJ2-1|.|TRBD2
CASSQNSGRYNEQFF
TGCGCCAGCAGCCAAAATAGCGGGAGATACAATGAGCAGTTCTTC
>TRBV7-2|TRBJ2-3|.|.
CASSPWGGPTDTQYF
TGTGCCAGCAGCCCTTGGGGGGGCCCAACAGATACGCAGTATTTT
>TRBV5-5|TRBJ1-4|.|.
CASSLAPLGSEKLFF
TGTGCCAGCAGCTTGGCACCCCTAGGGAGTGAAAAACTGTTTTTT
>TRBV6-2/TRBV6-3|TRBJ2-4|few|TRBD2
CASSYSAGRVYF
TGTGCCAGCAGTTACTCAGCCGGGAGGGTCTACTTC
>TRBV7-9|TRBJ1-6|.|TRBD1
CASTDKQGMVSPLHF
TGTGCCAGCACCGATAAACAGGGGATGGTTTCACCCCTCCACTTT
>TRBV9|TRBJ1-4|.|TRBD1
CASSVGNDRGEKLFF
TGTGCCAGCAGCGTAGGGAATGACAGGGGCGAAAAACTGTTTTTT
>TRBV5-1|TRBJ2-3|.|TRBD2
CASSLLAGSSTDTQYF
TGCGCCAGCAGCTTACTAGCGGGCAGTAGCACAGATACGCAGTATTTT
>TRBV28|TRBJ2-3|.|TRBD1
CASMQGARGTQYF
TGTGCCAGCATGCAGGGGGCGCGGGGTACGCAGTATTTT
>TRBV5-5|TRBJ1-1|once|.
CASSRMTGTEAFF
TGTGCCAGCAGCCGAATGACGGGGACTGAAGCTTTCTTT
>TRBV4-3|TRBJ2-3|.|.
CASSQNAGDTQYF
TGCGCCAGCAGCCAGAACGCGGGAGATACGCAGTATTTT
>TRBV5-4|TRBJ1-6|few|.
CASSLGQLNSPLHF
TGTGCCAGCAGCTTGGGACAGCTTAATTCACCCCTCCACTTT
>TRBV28|TRBJ2-5|.|.
CASSSPGEETQYF
TGTGCCAGCAGTAGCCCCGGAGAAGAGACCCAGTACTTC
>TRBV5-6|TRBJ1-6|.|TRBD1
CASSEVPGQGTPLHF
TGTGCCAGCAGCGAGGTCCCGGGACAGGGGACACCCCTCCACTTT
>TRBV4-1|TRBJ1-4|few|TRBD1
CASSASGQRNEKLFF
TGCGCCAGCAGTGCTTCGGGACAGAGGAATGAAAAACTGTTTTTT
>TRBV7-3|TRBJ1-2|.|.
CASRLNRAGWGYTF
TGTGCCAGCAGGCTAAACAGGGCAGGGTGGGGCTACACCTTC
>TRBV11-2|TRBJ2-7|.|.
CASRRDSQAGSYEQYF
TGTGCCAGCAGACGCGACAGCCAAGCGGGCTCCTACGAGCAGTACTTC
>TRBV24-1|TRBJ2-2|.|TRBD1
CATSSGQGAGELFF
TGTGCCACCAGTTCAGGACAGGGGGCCGGGGAGCTGTTTTTT
>TRBV5-1|TRBJ2-5|once|.
CASSPLGGQETQYF
TGCGCCAGCAGCCCCCTTGGGGGGCAAGAGACCCAGTACTTC
>TRBV5-1|TRBJ2-5|.|.
CASSFNRGGGETQYF
TGCGCCAGCAGCTTCAACCGGGGCGGAGGGGAGACCCAGTACTTC
>TRBV5-1|TRBJ2-3|.|.
CASSLLLGGPSTDTQYF
TGCGCCAGCAGCTTGTTACTCGGGGGTCCTAGCACAGATACGCAGTATTTT
>TRBV9|TRBJ2-7|.|TRBD1
CASSQGQGSYEQYF
TGTGCCAGCAGCCAGGGACAGGGAAGCTACGAGCAGTACTTC
>TRBV5-3|TRBJ1-5|.|.
CARSFRFVQPQHF
TGTGCCAGAAGCTTCAGGTTCGTTCAGCCCCAGCATTTT
>TRBV28|TRBJ1-3|.|TRBD1
CASSFSTGDDSGNTIYF
TGTGCCAGCAGTTTCTCGACAGGGGACGACTCTGGAAACACCATATATTTT
>TRBV10-3|TRBJ1-5|.|.
CATTVGADQPQHF
TGTGCCACCACTGTGGGGGCCGATCAGCCCCAGCATTTT
>TRBV5-6|TRBJ1-3|.|.
CASSLGQLPGNTIYF
TGTGCCAGCAGCTTGGGTCAGTTGCCTGGAAACACCATATATTTT
>TRBV7-9|TRBJ2-1|.|TRBD2
CASSYPGLVSNEQFF
TGTGCCAGCAGCTACCCGGGACTAGTCTCTAATGAGCAGTTCTTC
>TRBV27|TRBJ2-3|.|TRBD2
CASSLAGGGNTQYF
TGTGCCAGCAGCCTAGCGGGGGGAGGGAATACGCAGTATTTT
>TRBV15|TRBJ1-5|.|.
CATSKTHGERNQPQHF
TGTGCCACCAGCAAGACCCACGGGGAGCGCAATCAGCCCCAGCATTTT
>TRBV18|TRBJ1-2|many|TRBD1
CASSPGTGGTYGYTF
TGTGCCAGCTCACCAGGGACAGGGGGTACCTATGGCTACACCTTC
>TRBV5-1|TRBJ2-7|.|.
CASSLQAGDEQYF
TGCGCCAGCAGCTTACAGGCTGGGGACGAGCAGTACTTC
>TRBV6-5|TRBJ2-2|once|.
CASSRKGSYTGELFF
TGTGCCAGCAGTCGAAAGGGGTCCTACACCGGGGAGCTGTTTTTT